This TCR beta chain stems from a study of T cells in Graves' hyperthyroidism and ophthalmopathy. The CDR3 is made up of 17 amino acids. V shed 7 bases, J shed 10 bases, and the junction held 18 bases outside the gene matches. The germline CDR1 and CDR2 sequences are SGHTA and FQGNSA. Study findings and constraints: Ophthalmopathy got predicted by the model a median roughly 6.4 months before its onset.

In its sample, this clonotype was seen many times. The antigen is undetermined. Amplification of TCR beta CDR3 regions used RNA as the template. In the first-round RT-PCR of the TCR CDR3, the HTBI primer set was used. A single record per CDR3 protein comes from TCRdb applying MiXCR to the multiplex PCR reads. The table has roughly 350,000 distinct CDR3 sequences, about 14% seen once; the top ten hold 20% to 25%. This sequence originates from a woman aged 25 to 45 with Graves' hyperthyroidism. The genes are TRBV7-2 and TRBJ2-1; 11 bases agree with TRBD2. Sequenced sample: blood. CDR3 bases: TGTGCCAGCAACACAAGGGGGGGACTAGCGGCTTATGGGGAGCAGTTCTTC. This gives the protein CASNTRGGLAAYGEQFF.